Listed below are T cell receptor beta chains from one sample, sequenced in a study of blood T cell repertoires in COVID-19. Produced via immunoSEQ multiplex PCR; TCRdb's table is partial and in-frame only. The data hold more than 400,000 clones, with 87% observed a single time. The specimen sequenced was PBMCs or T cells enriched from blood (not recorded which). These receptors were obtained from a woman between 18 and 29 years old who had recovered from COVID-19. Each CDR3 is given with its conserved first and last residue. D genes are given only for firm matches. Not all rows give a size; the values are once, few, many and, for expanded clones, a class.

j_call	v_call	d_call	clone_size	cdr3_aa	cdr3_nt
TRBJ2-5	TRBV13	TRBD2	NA	CASDGLAGETQYF	TGTGCCAGCGACGGTCTAGCGGGGGAGACCCAGTACTTC
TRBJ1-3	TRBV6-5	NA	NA	CASSKSQEVRTIYF	TGTGCCAGCAGTAAGTCCCAGGAGGTGCGCACCATATATTTT
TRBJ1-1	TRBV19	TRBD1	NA	CASTRTGQTTEAFF	TGTGCCAGTACCAGGACAGGGCAAACTACTGAAGCTTTCTTT
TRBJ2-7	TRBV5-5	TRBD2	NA	CASSFQAGGLSYEQYF	TGTGCCAGCAGCTTCCAGGCGGGGGGGCTCTCCTACGAGCAGTACTTC
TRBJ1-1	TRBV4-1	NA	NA	CASSQFDRPNTEAFF	TGCGCCAGCAGCCAGTTTGACAGACCGAACACTGAAGCTTTCTTT
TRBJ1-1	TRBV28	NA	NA	CASSLGSGGMNTEAFF	TGTGCCAGCAGTTTAGGGTCCGGGGGTATGAACACTGAAGCTTTCTTT
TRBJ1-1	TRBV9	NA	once	CASSVATEGAANTEAFF	TGTGCCAGCAGCGTAGCTACCGAGGGAGCAGCGAACACTGAAGCTTTCTTT
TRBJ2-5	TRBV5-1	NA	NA	CASSLQYSQETQYF	TGCGCCAGCAGCTTGCAGTACAGCCAAGAGACCCAGTACTTC
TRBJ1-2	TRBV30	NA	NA	CAWNPPGLTGGYTF	TGTGCCTGGAACCCACCGGGCCTCACAGGTGGCTACACCTTC
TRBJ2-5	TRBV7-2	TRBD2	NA	CASSARTSGGRETQYF	TGTGCCAGCAGCGCCCGGACTAGCGGGGGGAGGGAGACCCAGTACTTC
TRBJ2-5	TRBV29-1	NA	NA	CSVPGETQYF	TGCAGCGTGCCGGGGGAGACCCAGTACTTC
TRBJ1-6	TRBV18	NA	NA	CASSPPGGNSPLHF	TGTGCCAGCTCACCACCGGGAGGTAATTCACCCCTCCACTTT
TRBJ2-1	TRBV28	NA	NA	CASSVLGYNEQFF	TGTGCCAGCAGTGTCCTCGGCTACAATGAGCAGTTCTTC
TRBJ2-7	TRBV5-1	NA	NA	CASSLLVDYEQYF	TGCGCCAGCAGCTTGCTAGTGGACTACGAGCAGTACTTC
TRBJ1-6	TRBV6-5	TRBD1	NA	CASGRSGTGDSPLHF	TGTGCCAGCGGGCGGTCAGGGACAGGGGATTCACCCCTCCACTTT